The present T cell receptor (beta chain) was sequenced within a study of T cell changes during pregnancy in multiple sclerosis. V was cut by 5 bases and J by 0 bases, with 11 bases left in between. CDR1 is GTSNPN, CDR2 SVGIG, per germline (reference sequence). The CDR3 is 14 amino acids. The protocol was immunoSEQ multiplex PCR, while the TCRdb copy is restricted to in-frame clones and leaves out a portion. The sample lists approximately 46,000 clones, roughly 90% occurring once. The chain carries TRBV30 and TRBJ1-3; D possibly corresponds to TRBD1 (5 bases). The specimen was CD4+ T cells from peripheral blood mononuclear cells, collected after pregnancy. The TCR originated in a female donor with multiple sclerosis, enrolled in a pregnancy study. CDR3 in amino acids: CAWGGTRSGNTIYF. Written as DNA, the CDR3 is TGTGCCTGGGGGGGGACCCGCTCTGGAAACACCATATATTTT.